Each of the 17 T cell receptor beta chains below was sequenced from the same sample in a study of blood T cell repertoires in COVID-19. Libraries were prepared by immunoSEQ multiplex PCR; TCRdb keeps only in-frame clonotypes and omits some of them. This table has about 160,000 clones, roughly 89% appearing once. The sample was peripheral blood. These receptors all come from a woman between 70 and 85 years old with COVID-19, enrolled during active disease.

The CDR3 DNA reads as TGTGCCTGGAGCCTTAATGCGGGGGGGGCTGCAGATACGCAGTATTTT. This codes for CAWSLNAGGAADTQYF. This rearrangement joins TRBV30 to TRBJ2-3; the match to TRBD2 covers 9 bases. CDR3 length equals 16 residues. The germline CDR1 and CDR2 sequences are GTSNPN and SVGIG (reference sequence). V trimming: 3 bases; J trimming: 4 bases; junction bases outside the gene matches: 11.

The chain links TRBV14 to TRBJ1-1, with D possibly being TRBD1 (6 bases). CDR3 length: 14 amino acids. Germline V CDR1 and CDR2: SGHDN, FVKESK. The V and J ends lost 4 bases and 11 bases respectively, with 20 bases between them. The CDR3 DNA follows: TGTGCCAGCAGCCGCGGACAGCAGGCCCGCCGGGCTTTCTTT. Its protein is CASSRGQQARRAFF.

This clone was counted once. The chain links TRBV9 to TRBJ2-3; D unresolved. V gave up 0 bases and J gave up 2 bases, with 4 bases separating them. The CDR3 is 13 residues long. Germline values: CDR1 SGDLS, CDR2 YYNGEE. The CDR3 region has the DNA TGTGCCAGCAGCGTAGACAACACAGATACGCAGTATTTT. Translating it yields CASSVDNTDTQYF.

V gene TRBV5-1 combines with J gene TRBJ1-1; the D gene is possibly TRBD1 (5 bases). The germline gives CDR1 SGHRS, CDR2 YFSETQ. Trimming stripped 0 bases from V and 4 bases from J, with 13 bases between. This CDR3 is built from 15 residues. This CDR3 is CASSLVPGQSTEAFF. In DNA form, the CDR3 reads TGCGCCAGCAGCTTGGTCCCAGGGCAGAGCACTGAAGCTTTCTTT.

The chain carries TRBV2 and TRBJ2-5, with D tentatively TRBD1 (6 bases). Per germline, CDR1 SNHLY and CDR2 FYNNEI. Trimming removed 5 bases at V and 4 bases at J, with 17 bases between. The CDR3 consists of 15 residues. The CDR3 loop reads CASSITGLEGETQYF. CDR3 nucleotides: TGTGCCAGCAGTATAACAGGGCTCGAAGGAGAGACCCAGTACTTC.

The rearrangement uses TRBV7-9 and TRBJ1-5; no reliable D call. This CDR3 is built from 15 residues. The germline V and J ends were trimmed by 5 bases and 4 bases, with 15 bases remaining between them. From germline, CDR1 is SEHNR and CDR2 FQNEAQ (reference sequence). The CDR3 region is CASSEPGPGNQPQHF. The DNA of the CDR3 is TGTGCCAGCAGCGAACCGGGCCCGGGGAATCAGCCCCAGCATTTT.

The chain recombines TRBV4-1 with TRBJ1-1, with 7 bases matching TRBD1. CDR3 size: 15 residues. Trimming took 3 bases from V and 10 from J; bases not matched to a gene: 14. CDR1 MGHRA and CDR2 YSYEKL come from the germline V gene. Here the CDR3 reads CASSQGRDSDIVAFF. The CDR3 DNA is TGCGCCAGCAGCCAGGGCAGGGACAGCGATATCGTAGCTTTCTTT.

The chain joins TRBV5-1 to TRBJ1-6; 7 nucleotides align to TRBD1. Germline V CDR1 and CDR2: SGHRS, YFSETQ. The CDR3 runs 16 residues. V lost 0 bases, J lost 6 bases, and 6 bases stayed unmatched. CDR3 protein: CASSLEGAFSNSPLHF. In DNA, the CDR3 is TGCGCCAGCAGCTTGGAGGGGGCGTTCAGTAATTCACCCCTCCACTTT.

The chain combines TRBV11-1 with TRBJ2-5, with a weak D call TRBD1 (5 bases). The CDR3 covers 14 residues. The V end lost 6 bases, the J end lost 3 bases, and 14 bases lay between the germline ends. Germline V gene data show CDR1 as SGHAT and CDR2 as FQDESV (reference sequence). CDR3 in amino acids: CASRAPGLKETQYF. CDR3 in DNA: TGTGCCAGCAGAGCACCAGGGTTAAAAGAGACCCAGTACTTC.

In this sample, this clone is medium-sized. J is TRBJ2-5 and V is TRBV27; a possible D gene is TRBD1 (5 bases). CDR1 MNHEY and CDR2 SMNVEV come from the germline V gene (reference sequence). The V end was cut by 5 bases, the J end by 6 bases, with 10 bases between. The CDR3 is 12 amino acids. DNA of the CDR3: TGTGCCAGCAGTCCCCCAGGGAAGACCCAGTACTTC. Its protein is CASSPPGKTQYF.

The V gene is TRBV2, the J gene TRBJ1-1, with D unresolved. CDR1 is SNHLY and CDR2 is FYNNEI in the germline V gene. The CDR3 length is 13 residues. The ends were cut back, 7 bases at V and 5 bases at J, with 14 bases in the middle. CDR3 nucleotide sequence: TGTGCCAGCATCTTCAGGTCGGGGACTGAAGCTTTCTTT. As protein: CASIFRSGTEAFF.

CDR3 amino acids: CASSYEGGGYTF. CDR3 nucleotides: TGTGCCAGCAGTTACGAGGGTGGCGGCTACACCTTC. The chain has TRBV6-6 and TRBJ1-2; D not resolved. V was pared by 2 bases and J by 8 bases, with 9 bases between. The CDR3 totals 12 residues. CDR1 is MNHNY, CDR2 SVGAGI, per germline (reference sequence).

The chain couples TRBV18 to TRBJ2-1; D possibly corresponds to TRBD2 (5 bases). CDR3 length: 14 amino acids. Germline lookup yields CDR1 KGHSH and CDR2 LQKENI. Deletions cut 3 bases from V and 5 bases from J, with 11 bases between. In DNA, the CDR3 is TGTGCCAGCTCACCGGCCGCCGGGGACAATGAGCAGTTCTTC. It is translated as CASSPAAGDNEQFF.

This chain uses TRBV2 with TRBJ1-4; 10 positions agree with TRBD1. Germline V gene lookup returns CDR1 SNHLY and CDR2 FYNNEI. The CDR3 length is 15 residues. V lost 6 bases, J lost 3 bases, and 4 bases stayed unmatched. The CDR3 DNA is TGTGCCAGCAGAGGGACAGGGGCAGCTAATGAAAAACTGTTTTTT. Translating gives CASRGTGAANEKLFF.

J is TRBJ1-5 and V is TRBV19; TRBD1 might be the D (6 bases). Trimming pared 11 bases from V and 3 bases from J, leaving 17 bases between. Germline V gene lookup returns CDR1 LNHDA and CDR2 SQIVND (reference sequence). CDR3 length equals 14 residues. As DNA, the CDR3 is TGTGCCGGGGGCCCGGGAGGGCACAATCAGCCCCAGCATTTT. It encodes CAGGPGGHNQPQHF.

The J gene is TRBJ1-2, the V gene TRBV7-2, with D unclear. This CDR3 spans 15 amino acids. Germline lookup yields CDR1 SGHTA and CDR2 FQGNSA. The germline V and J ends were trimmed by 1 base and 4 bases, with 13 bases remaining between them. CDR3 nucleotides: TGTGCCAGCAGCTTAGACGGTACGGGTGTCTATGGCTACACCTTC. Protein product: CASSLDGTGVYGYTF. Based on the CDR3 plus reference TRBV7-2 and TRBJ1-2, the full variable domain is GAGVSQSPSNKVTEKGKDVELRCDPISGHTALYWYRQSLGQGLEFLIYFQGNSAPDKSGLPSDRFSAERTGGSVSTLTIQRTQQEDSAVYLCASSLDGTGVYGYTFGSGTRLTVV.

Concerning this clone itself: The sample holds other DNA sequences that translate to the same CDR3. This sequence joins TRBV6-6 and TRBJ1-2; 12 bases map to TRBD1. V lost 2 bases, J lost 6 bases, and 4 bases stayed unmatched. The CDR3 loop spans 15 amino acids. Germline V gene sequence: CDR1 MNHNY, CDR2 SVGAGI (reference sequence). CDR3 bases: TGTGCCAGCAGTTACCCGGGACAGGGGGCAGATGGCTACACCTTC. It codes for CASSYPGQGADGYTF.